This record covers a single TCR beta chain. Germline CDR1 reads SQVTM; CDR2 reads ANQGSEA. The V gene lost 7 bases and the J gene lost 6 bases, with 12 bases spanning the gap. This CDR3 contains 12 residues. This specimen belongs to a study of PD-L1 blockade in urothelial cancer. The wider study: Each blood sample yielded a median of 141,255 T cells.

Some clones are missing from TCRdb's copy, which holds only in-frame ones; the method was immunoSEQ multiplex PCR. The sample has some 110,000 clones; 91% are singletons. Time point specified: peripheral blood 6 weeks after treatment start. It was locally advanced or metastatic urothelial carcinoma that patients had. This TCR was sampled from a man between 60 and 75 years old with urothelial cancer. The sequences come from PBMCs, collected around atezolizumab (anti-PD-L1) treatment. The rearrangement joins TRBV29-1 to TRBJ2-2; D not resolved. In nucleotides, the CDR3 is TGCAGCGCCTCCTCTGGGCCCGGGGAGCTGTTTTTT. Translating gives CSASSGPGELFF.